The 22 T cell receptor beta chains reported below all come from one sample, sequenced in a study of cytomegalovirus exposure and HLA in healthy donors. A multiplex PCR was run with 60 Vbeta primers and 13 Jbeta primers. Clones were read by immunoSEQ multiplex PCR, and TCRdb kept only the in-frame ones, dropping some. This table has approximately 100,000 clones, roughly 71% appearing once. What was sequenced was PBMCs. These TCRs come from a male donor in good health and CMV-seropositive.

This clone was observed a few times. This chain links TRBV6-5 with TRBJ2-2; 8 bases agree with TRBD1. This CDR3 has 16 residues. V was pared by 2 bases and J by 5 bases, with 7 bases of the junction left unmatched. CDR1 MNHEY and CDR2 SVGAGI come from the germline V gene. CDR3 sequence: CASSYRGQGKTGELFF. Here the CDR3 DNA reads TGTGCCAGCAGTTACCGAGGACAGGGAAAAACCGGGGAGCTGTTTTTT.

In the case of this clone: A junction end diverges from the germline sequence, so it may reflect a read error. This chain links TRBV19 with TRBJ2-7; perhaps TRBD1 as D (5 bases). Germline-derived CDR1 and CDR2 are LNHDA and SQIVND (reference sequence). The CDR3 loop spans 13 amino acids. CDR3 DNA sequence: TGTGCCAGTGCTGCAGGGTCCTCCTACGAGCAGTCCTTC. Its translation: CASAAGSSYEQSF.

The chain recombines TRBV7-3 with TRBJ2-7; 8 bases agree with TRBD2. The V segment lost 2 bases and the J segment 2 bases; nucleotides outside the gene matches: 8. CDR3 length: 16 amino acids. Germline CDR1 SGHTA, CDR2 FQGTGA. The CDR3 DNA is TGTGCCAGCAGCTTAGGCCCCGCGGGACTAGCCTACGAGCAGTACTTC. Translation: CASSLGPAGLAYEQYF.

This chain joins TRBV28 and TRBJ1-5; 7 bases match TRBD1. CDR1 MDHEN and CDR2 SYDVKM come from the germline V gene. V lost 5 bases and J lost 9; bases outside the gene matches: 13. This CDR3 has 15 amino acids. The CDR3: CASSVHLRGVGPQHF. The CDR3 coding sequence is TGTGCCAGCAGTGTCCACCTCAGGGGGGTGGGGCCCCAGCATTTT.

The chain combines TRBV7-2 with TRBJ2-5; a possible D gene is TRBD2 (6 bases). CDR1 and CDR2 (germline): SGHTA, FQGNSA. CDR3 length equals 13 residues. With 8 bases removed from V and 3 bases from J, the gap between germline ends came to 13 bases. CDR3 bases: TGTGCCAGCTCTGGGGGGAGAAAAGAGACCCAGTACTTC. Translated: CASSGGRKETQYF. Combining the CDR3 with reference TRBV7-2 and TRBJ2-5 gives the whole variable domain GAGVSQSPSNKVTEKGKDVELRCDPISGHTALYWYRQSLGQGLEFLIYFQGNSAPDKSGLPSDRFSAERTGGSVSTLTIQRTQQEDSAVYLCASSGGRKETQYFGPGTRLLVL.

The chain joins TRBV27 to TRBJ2-1, with D tentatively TRBD2 (6 bases). There are 14 residues in the CDR3. V lost 3 bases, J lost 2 bases, and 8 bases lay in between. Germline loops: CDR1 MNHEY, CDR2 SMNVEV (reference sequence). The CDR3 spells CASSFGLPYNEQFF. The DNA for the CDR3 is TGTGCCAGCAGTTTTGGACTACCCTACAATGAGCAGTTCTTC.

The chain combines TRBV4-2 with TRBJ2-3, with 12 bases fitting TRBD1. Trimming cost V 0 bases and J 5 bases; bases outside gene matches: 3. Germline lookup yields CDR1 LGHNA and CDR2 YNFKEQ. This CDR3 has 16 amino acids. CDR3 nucleotide sequence: TGTGCCAGCAGCCAAGACGGGACAGGGGGCGAAGATACGCAGTATTTT. Translating gives CASSQDGTGGEDTQYF.

The chain has TRBV7-9 and TRBJ1-6; tentative D call: TRBD1 (6 bases). Germline CDR1 is SEHNR and CDR2 is FQNEAQ (reference sequence). This CDR3 contains 13 residues. V was clipped by 5 bases and J by 8 bases, with 10 bases between them. CDR3 amino acids: CASSIRQDSPLHF. The CDR3 DNA sequence: TGTGCCAGCAGCATACGACAGGATTCACCCCTCCACTTT.

The chain has TRBV11-2 and TRBJ2-3; perhaps TRBD2 as D (7 bases). This CDR3 has 15 residues. The V and J ends lost 3 bases and 1 base respectively, with 11 bases between them. Germline V lookup: CDR1 SGHAT, CDR2 FQNNGV. The CDR3 loop reads CASSFGGPGTDTQYF. The CDR3 region has the DNA TGTGCCAGCAGCTTCGGGGGGCCAGGCACAGATACGCAGTATTTT.

The rearrangement joins TRBV5-1 to TRBJ2-1, with 8 bases that match TRBD2. Germline V CDR1 and CDR2: SGHRS, YFSETQ. CDR3 size: 16 residues. The V segment lost 0 bases and the J segment 9 bases; nucleotides outside the gene matches: 11. CDR3 DNA sequence: TGCGCCAGCAGCTTGGCAATTATCGGGGGGGCCAGTGAGCAGTTCTTC. Translation: CASSLAIIGGASEQFF.

The genes are TRBV7-8 and TRBJ2-5; D is possibly TRBD1 (5 bases). The CDR3 runs 15 residues. Germline V gives CDR1 SGHVS, CDR2 FQNEAQ. Trimming took 5 bases from V and 2 from J, leaving 15 bases between them. The CDR3 protein is CASSRAAGQQETQYF. DNA of the CDR3: TGTGCCAGCAGCCGGGCGGCAGGGCAACAAGAGACCCAGTACTTC.

The chain carries TRBV27 and TRBJ1-1; 7 positions match TRBD1. Germline CDR1 reads MNHEY; CDR2 reads SMNVEV (reference sequence). J was trimmed by 1 base and V by 5 bases; bases with no gene match: 7. The CDR3 length is 15 residues. CDR3 nucleotides: TGTGCCAGCAGTCTTACGGGACAGAGGAACACTGAAGCTTTCTTT. Translated: CASSLTGQRNTEAFF.

The chain joins TRBV5-6 to TRBJ2-2; 8 bases fit TRBD1. The germline V gene encodes CDR1 SGHDT and CDR2 YYEEEE. The V and J ends lost 1 base and 1 base, in that order; junction bases with no gene match: 6. The CDR3 is 17 residues long. CDR3 in DNA: TGTGCCAGCAGCTTGCTCAGGGGGCGACTGAACACCGGGGAGCTGTTTTTT. Residues: CASSLLRGRLNTGELFF.

V gene TRBV29-1 combines with J gene TRBJ1-5, with a possible D match to TRBD1 (5 bases). The CDR3 covers 12 residues. Trimming shortened V by 5 bases and J by 2 bases, and 7 bases separated the two germline ends. Germline V gene sequence: CDR1 SQVTM, CDR2 ANQGSEA. In DNA form, the CDR3 reads TGCAGCGTTAGGGGTGGCAATCAGCCCCAGCATTTT. Protein: CSVRGGNQPQHF. The variable domain in full, completed from reference TRBV29-1 and TRBJ1-5, reads SAVISQKPSRDICQRGTSLTIQCQVDSQVTMMFWYRQQPGQSLTLIATANQGSEATYESGFVIDKFPISRPNLTFSTLTVSNMSPEDSSIYLCSVRGGNQPQHFGDGTRLSIL.

This chain links TRBV9 with TRBJ2-1, with TRBD2 matching 14 bases. This CDR3 comprises 15 residues. Germline V gene sequence: CDR1 SGDLS, CDR2 YYNGEE. V dropped 4 bases and J dropped 8; count of bases not matched to a gene: 5. CDR3 region: CASSPTSGRAHEQFF. Written as DNA, the CDR3 is TGTGCCAGCAGCCCGACTAGCGGGAGGGCCCATGAGCAGTTCTTC.

This clone showed up just once. The rearrangement uses TRBV29-1 and TRBJ2-7, with D tentatively TRBD1 (6 bases). This CDR3 is 14 amino acids long. Germline V gene lookup returns CDR1 SQVTM and CDR2 ANQGSEA. V was pared by 4 bases and J by 1 base, with 14 bases between. The CDR3 DNA reads as TGCAGCGTTGCCCCCGACAGGAGATCCTACGAGCAGTACTTC. Amino acid sequence: CSVAPDRRSYEQYF.

This clone was observed once. The chain links TRBV28 to TRBJ1-5, with D possibly matching TRBD1 (6 bases). Trimming removed 4 bases from V and 5 bases from J, with 9 bases in between. The CDR3 has 13 residues. CDR1 and CDR2 from the germline V gene are MDHEN and SYDVKM. DNA of the CDR3: TGTGCCAGCAGTTCACCAGGGGATCAGCCCCAGCATTTT. Protein: CASSSPGDQPQHF.

The chain joins TRBV7-2 to TRBJ2-3; weak D call: TRBD2 (7 bases). Trimming removed 0 bases at V and 4 bases at J, with 14 bases between. This CDR3 has 16 amino acids. Germline CDR1 SGHTA, CDR2 FQGNSA. CDR3 protein: CASSLASSGGPDTQYF. The CDR3 DNA is TGTGCCAGCAGCTTAGCCTCCTCCGGGGGGCCAGATACGCAGTATTTT.

This clone was counted a few times. The chain is built from TRBV6-6 and TRBJ2-5; D is possibly TRBD2 (6 bases). The CDR3 covers 16 residues. The V gene lost 0 bases and the J gene lost 1 base, with 12 bases spanning the gap. Per germline, CDR1 MNHNY and CDR2 SVGAGI (reference sequence). CDR3 in amino acids: CASSYSSSGVQETQYF. The DNA of the CDR3 is TGTGCCAGCAGTTACTCGAGTAGCGGAGTCCAAGAGACCCAGTACTTC.

The gene calls are TRBV7-3 and TRBJ2-7; D call uncertain. The V and J ends lost 5 bases and 0 bases respectively, with 8 bases between them. The CDR3 extends over 13 amino acids. Germline V CDR1 and CDR2: SGHTA, FQGTGA. CDR3 protein: CASSLAGSYEQYF. The DNA for the CDR3 is TGTGCCAGCAGCCTCGCCGGCTCCTACGAGCAGTACTTC.

CDR3 region: CAISEPLGADTQYF. The CDR3 coding sequence is TGTGCCATCAGTGAGCCCCTAGGCGCAGATACGCAGTATTTT. The V and J genes are TRBV10-3 and TRBJ2-3, with no clear D. This CDR3 is built from 14 residues. Germline lookup yields CDR1 ENHRY and CDR2 SYGVKD. Trimming removed 2 bases from V and 4 bases from J, with 10 bases in between.

The chain links TRBV30 to TRBJ1-2; D remains unclear. V was shortened by 1 base and J by 2 bases, with 5 bases between the two germline ends. The CDR3 spans 12 residues. Germline CDR1 is GTSNPN and CDR2 is SVGIG (reference sequence). The CDR3 loop is CAWSGGNYGYTF. The CDR3 coding sequence is TGTGCCTGGAGTGGAGGGAACTATGGCTACACCTTC.